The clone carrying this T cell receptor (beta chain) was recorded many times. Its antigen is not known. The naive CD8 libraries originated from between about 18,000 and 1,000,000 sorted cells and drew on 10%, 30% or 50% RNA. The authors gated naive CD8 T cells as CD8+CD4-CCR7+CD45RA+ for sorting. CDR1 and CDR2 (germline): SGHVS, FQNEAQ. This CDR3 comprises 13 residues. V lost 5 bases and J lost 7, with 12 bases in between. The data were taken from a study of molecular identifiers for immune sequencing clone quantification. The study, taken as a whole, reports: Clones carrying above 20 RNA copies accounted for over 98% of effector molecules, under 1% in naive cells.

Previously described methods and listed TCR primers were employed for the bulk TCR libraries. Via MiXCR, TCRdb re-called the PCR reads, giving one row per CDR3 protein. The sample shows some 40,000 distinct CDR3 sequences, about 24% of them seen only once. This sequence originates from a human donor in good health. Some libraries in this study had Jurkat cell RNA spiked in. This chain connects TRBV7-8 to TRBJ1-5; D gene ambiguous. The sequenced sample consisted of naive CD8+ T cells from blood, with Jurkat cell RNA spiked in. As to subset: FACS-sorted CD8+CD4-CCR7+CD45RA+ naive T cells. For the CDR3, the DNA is TGTGCCAGCAGCATACAAGGCCCCCAGCCCCAGCATTTT. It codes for CASSIQGPQPQHF.